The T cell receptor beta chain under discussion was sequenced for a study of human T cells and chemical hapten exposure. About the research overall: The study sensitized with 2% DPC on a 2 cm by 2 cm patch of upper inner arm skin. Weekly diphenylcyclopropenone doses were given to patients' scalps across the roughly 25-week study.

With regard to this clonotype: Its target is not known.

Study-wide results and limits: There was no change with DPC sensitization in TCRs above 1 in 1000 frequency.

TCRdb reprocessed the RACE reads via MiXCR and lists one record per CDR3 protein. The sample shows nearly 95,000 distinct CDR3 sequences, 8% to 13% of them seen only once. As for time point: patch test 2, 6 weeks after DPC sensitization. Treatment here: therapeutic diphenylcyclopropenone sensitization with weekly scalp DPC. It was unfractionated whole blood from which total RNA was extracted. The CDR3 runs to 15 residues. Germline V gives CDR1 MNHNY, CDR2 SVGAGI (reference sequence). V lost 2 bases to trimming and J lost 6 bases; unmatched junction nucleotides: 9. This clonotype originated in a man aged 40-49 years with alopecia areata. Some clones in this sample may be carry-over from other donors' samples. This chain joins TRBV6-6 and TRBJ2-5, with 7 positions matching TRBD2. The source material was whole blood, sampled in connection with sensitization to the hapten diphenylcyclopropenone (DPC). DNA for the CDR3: TGTGCCAGCAGTTACGCCAACGGGGGAGGGCAGACCCAGTACTTC. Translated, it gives CASSYANGGGQTQYF.